The 2 T cell receptor beta chains presented below share a single source sample, sequenced in a study of blood T cells in healthy people across ages. Then a second PCR, running roughly 7 to 11 cycles, was carried out with a sample-barcoded 5' primer and a J-beta primer mix. TCRdb ran MiXCR on the 5' RACE reads and lists one entry per CDR3 protein. The repertoire holds 1.5 million to 2 million distinct CDR3 sequences, about two fifths seen once, with roughly 23% in the top ten. The sequencing input was blood. The receptors stem from a human donor in good health.

The gene calls are TRBV5-8 and TRBJ2-3; weak D call: TRBD2 (5 bases). This CDR3 is built from 15 residues. Per the germline V gene, CDR1 is SGHTS and CDR2 is YDEGEE. V was trimmed by 4 bases and J by 0 bases, leaving 12 bases between them. The DNA for the CDR3 is TGTGCCAGCAGCCCCGGGATGGGCAGCACAGATACGCAGTATTTT. This sequence encodes CASSPGMGSTDTQYF. The complete variable domain, with remaining parts taken from reference TRBV5-8 and TRBJ2-3, reads EAGVTQSPTHLIKTRGQQATLRCSPISGHTSVYWYQQALGLGLQFLLWYDEGEERNRGNFPPRFSGRQFPNYSSELNVNALELEDSALYLCASSPGMGSTDTQYFGPGTRLTVL.

This chain joins TRBV7-3 and TRBJ2-7; D might be TRBD2 (7 bases). Germline CDR1 reads SGHTA; CDR2 reads FQGTGA. Deletions cut 5 bases from V and 7 bases from J, with 27 bases between. The CDR3 has 17 amino acids. The CDR3 sequence: CASSPQGGGTLLREQYF. Here the CDR3 DNA reads TGTGCCAGCAGCCCACAAGGGGGGGGAACCCTACTTAGGGAGCAGTACTTC. Filled out from reference TRBV7-3 and TRBJ2-7, the complete variable domain reads GAGVSQTPSNKVTEKGKYVELRCDPISGHTALYWYRQSLGQGPEFLIYFQGTGAADDSGLPNDRFFAVRPEGSVSTLKIQRTERGDSAVYLCASSPQGGGTLLREQYFGPGTRLTVT.